The 28 T cell receptor beta chains below were found in one sample sequenced in a study of blood T cells in healthy people across ages. Together with a sample-barcoded 5' primer, a J-beta primer mix was included in a second PCR lasting about 7 to 11 cycles. TCRdb re-called the 5' RACE reads through MiXCR, storing one row per CDR3 protein. The sample comprises about 1.6 million distinct CDR3 sequences, roughly 32% of which are singletons, and approximately 11% rests with the top ten. Sequenced input: blood. The receptor source for this set is a woman in her twenties or thirties in good health.

The V gene is TRBV4-1, the J gene TRBJ1-1; TRBD1 agrees at 7 bases. V lost 6 bases and J lost 3; bases outside the gene matches: 4. CDR3 length: 13 amino acids. Looked up from germline, CDR1 is MGHRA and CDR2 is YSYEKL. Written as DNA, the CDR3 is TGCGCCAGCAGTTACAGGGGATACACTGAAGCTTTCTTT. This codes for CASSYRGYTEAFF.

This chain uses TRBV11-2 with TRBJ2-5; D is undetermined. Germline V lookup: CDR1 SGHAT, CDR2 FQNNGV. V lost 3 bases and J lost 9, with 11 bases in between. This CDR3 is built from 12 residues. The CDR3 region has the DNA TGTGCCAGCAGCTTTGGTTTTGAGGCCCAGTACTTC. This translates into CASSFGFEAQYF. Together with reference TRBV11-2 and TRBJ2-5, the CDR3 gives the full variable domain: EAGVAQSPRYKIIEKRQSVAFWCNPISGHATLYWYQQILGQGPKLLIQFQNNGVVDDSQLPKDRFSAERLKGVDSTLKIQPAKLEDSAVYLCASSFGFEAQYFGPGTRLLVL.

This chain uses TRBV7-3 with TRBJ2-1; D remains unclear. From germline, CDR1 is SGHTA and CDR2 FQGTGA. CDR3 length: 13 amino acids. Trimming removed 1 base at V and 5 bases at J, with 6 bases between. CDR3 coding DNA: TGTGCCAGCAGCTTAAACTGGGACAATGAGCAGTTCTTC. Translating gives CASSLNWDNEQFF.

This clonotype was picked up a small number of times. The CDR3 sequence is CSATGTSVVRNEQFF. The CDR3 DNA reads TGCAGTGCTACCGGGACTAGCGTAGTAAGAAATGAGCAGTTCTTC. The chain employs TRBV20-1 and TRBJ2-1, with 10 bases that match TRBD2. J lost 7 bases, V lost 4 bases, and 10 bases had no gene match. The CDR3 is made up of 15 amino acids. Germline V lookup: CDR1 DFQATT, CDR2 SNEGSKA (reference sequence).

Only a few counts were recorded for this clonotype. The rearrangement uses TRBV18 and TRBJ2-3, with unresolved D. Deletions cut 1 base from V and 5 bases from J, with 7 bases between. The CDR3 totals 13 residues. Germline V gives CDR1 KGHSH, CDR2 LQKENI. The CDR3 loop reads CASSPLGLDTQYF. The CDR3 DNA reads as TGTGCCAGCTCACCACTTGGCTTAGATACGCAGTATTTT. Supplemented by reference TRBV18 and TRBJ2-3, the full variable domain reads NAGVMQNPRHLVRRRGQEARLRCSPMKGHSHVYWYRQLPEEGLKFMVYLQKENIIDESGMPKERFSAEFPKEGPSILRIQQVVRGDSAAYFCASSPLGLDTQYFGPGTRLTVL.

This chain joins TRBV4-1 and TRBJ1-1; weak D call: TRBD1 (6 bases). The V end lost 2 bases, the J end lost 1 base, and 11 bases lay between the germline ends. The CDR3 extends over 15 amino acids. Germline CDR1 is MGHRA and CDR2 is YSYEKL. CDR3 nucleotide sequence: TGCGCCAGCAGCCAAACGGACAGCTGGAACACTGAAGCTTTCTTT. Translating it yields CASSQTDSWNTEAFF.

The V gene is TRBV20-1, the J gene TRBJ2-5, with 9 bases fitting TRBD1. Unmatched junction bases numbered 8, after V lost 4 bases and J lost 5 bases. Germline V gene lookup returns CDR1 DFQATT and CDR2 SNEGSKA (reference sequence). The CDR3 has 14 amino acids. CDR3 sequence reads: CSAIRRQGVETQYF. The CDR3 DNA follows: TGCAGTGCTATTCGGCGACAGGGGGTTGAGACCCAGTACTTC.

This sequence joins TRBV25-1 and TRBJ2-7, with 9 nucleotides matching TRBD2. Germline V gene data show CDR1 as MGHDK and CDR2 as SYGVNS. The CDR3 covers 17 residues. With 4 bases clipped from V and 0 bases from J, the junction kept 10 bases outside the gene matches. Written as DNA, the CDR3 is TGTGCCAGCAGTGCTACAGCGGGCGGGAGGGCCTCCTACGAGCAGTACTTC. Translated, it gives CASSATAGGRASYEQYF.

V gene TRBV6-2 or TRBV6-3 combines with J gene TRBJ2-1; TRBD2 agrees at 7 bases. The CDR3 runs 14 residues. The trim removed 7 bases at V and 5 bases at J, leaving 8 bases unmatched. CDR1 and CDR2 (germline): MNHEY, SVGEGT. The CDR3 region is CASTNPGLNNEQFF. The CDR3 DNA is TGTGCCAGCACAAACCCGGGACTAAACAATGAGCAGTTCTTC.

This sequence joins TRBV7-9 and TRBJ2-7, with D perhaps matching TRBD1 or TRBD2 (5 bases each). This CDR3 has 15 amino acids. Germline V gives CDR1 SEHNR, CDR2 FQNEAQ (reference sequence). The V and J ends lost 4 bases and 1 base respectively, with 14 bases between them. The CDR3: CASSSLGDGSYEQYF. CDR3 coding DNA: TGTGCCAGCAGCTCATTGGGGGACGGATCCTACGAGCAGTACTTC.

This clonotype turned up a few times. CDR3 coding DNA: TGTGCCAGCAGCAACAAAACTGGGACAAGTGAGCAGTTCTTC. Translating gives CASSNKTGTSEQFF. The chain joins TRBV21-1 to TRBJ2-1. TRBV21-1 is a pseudogene segment. CDR3 length: 14 amino acids.

This sequence joins TRBV4-1 and TRBJ2-5, with 9 bases fitting TRBD2. The CDR3 runs 17 residues. With 4 bases clipped from V and 5 bases from J, the junction kept 14 bases outside the gene matches. The germline V gene has CDR1 MGHRA and CDR2 YSYEKL. The CDR3 DNA is TGCGCCAGCAGCCCGCTTTTAGCGAGCGGGGGGTGGGAGACCCAGTACTTC. Its translation is CASSPLLASGGWETQYF.

This clonotype has only a few counts. The chain is built from TRBV9 and TRBJ2-3; D may be TRBD2 (6 bases). This CDR3 has 17 amino acids. Trimming removed 3 bases at V and 3 bases at J, with 20 bases between. CDR1 is SGDLS, CDR2 YYNGEE, per germline. The CDR3 nucleotides read TGTGCCAGCAGCGCCACCCTCTCTAGCGCACGTACAGATACGCAGTATTTT. Its translation: CASSATLSSARTDTQYF.

This clonotype was recorded a few times. The chain couples TRBV25-1 to TRBJ1-6; 9 bases agree with TRBD1. Looked up from germline, CDR1 is MGHDK and CDR2 is SYGVNS. The CDR3 is 16 residues long. V was pared by 3 bases and J by 9 bases, with 9 bases of the junction left unmatched. The CDR3 here is CASSDPSTGGSSPLHF. CDR3 DNA sequence: TGTGCCAGCAGTGACCCCTCGACAGGGGGTAGTTCACCCCTCCACTTT.

This clonotype was detected only a few times. The chain joins TRBV5-6 to TRBJ2-7, with D unclear. Germline V gene data show CDR1 as SGHDT and CDR2 as YYEEEE. Trimming stripped 1 base from V and 6 bases from J, with 17 bases between. There are 15 residues in the CDR3. CDR3 in DNA: TGTGCCAGCAGCTTGCAGGATCGACAATTTGTCGAGCAGTACTTC. Its translation: CASSLQDRQFVEQYF.

V and J are TRBV28 and TRBJ1-1, with D unresolved. V lost 5 bases, J lost 4 bases, and 11 bases lay in between. CDR3 length: 13 amino acids. CDR1 is MDHEN, CDR2 SYDVKM, per germline. The DNA for the CDR3 is TGTGCCAGCAGTGTCGATGCGGGCACTGAAGCTTTCTTT. Protein: CASSVDAGTEAFF. Full variable domain (rest looked up from reference TRBV28 and TRBJ1-1): DVKVTQSSRYLVKRTGEKVFLECVQDMDHENMFWYRQDPGLGLRLIYFSYDVKMKEKGDIPEGYSVSREKKERFSLILESASTNQTSMYLCASSVDAGTEAFFGQGTRLTVV.

The V gene is TRBV20-1, the J gene TRBJ1-2; 7 positions match TRBD1. Trimming cost V 2 bases and J 6 bases; bases outside gene matches: 15. This CDR3 is 16 amino acids long. Germline V lookup: CDR1 DFQATT, CDR2 SNEGSKA (reference sequence). This chain's CDR3 is CSARTSAAGGLDGYTF. The CDR3 DNA reads as TGCAGTGCTAGAACCAGTGCGGCAGGGGGGCTAGATGGCTACACCTTC.

This clonotype was seen more than once but under ten times. V and J are TRBV30 and TRBJ2-3; 13 bases fit TRBD2. Germline values: CDR1 GTSNPN, CDR2 SVGIG (reference sequence). CDR3 length: 17 residues. The V gene end was trimmed by 5 bases and the J gene end by 6 bases; junction bases not matched to a gene: 14. The CDR3 nucleotides are TGTGCCTGGGGGGGACTAGCGGGGTCCCGCACAGCGGATACGCAGTATTTT. Protein: CAWGGLAGSRTADTQYF.

This clonotype was counted a few times. V and J are TRBV20-1 and TRBJ1-5; unclear D gene. V was clipped by 3 bases and J by 5 bases, with 17 bases between them. Germline CDR1 DFQATT, CDR2 SNEGSKA (reference sequence). The CDR3 consists of 15 residues. The CDR3: CSASILGSLYQPQHF. For the CDR3, the DNA is TGCAGTGCTAGTATTTTAGGGAGTCTATATCAGCCCCAGCATTTT.

The genes are TRBV15 and TRBJ2-5; D could derive from TRBD1 or TRBD2 (5 bases each). The CDR3 loop spans 15 amino acids. The germline V gene has CDR1 LNHNV and CDR2 YYDKDF (reference sequence). Trimming took 5 bases from V and 4 from J, leaving 17 bases between them. CDR3 in amino acids: CATSARLGVIETQYF. The CDR3 nucleotides are TGTGCCACCAGCGCCAGGTTGGGGGTAATAGAGACCCAGTACTTC. Drawing the rest from reference TRBV15 and TRBJ2-5, the complete variable domain is DAMVIQNPRYQVTQFGKPVTLSCSQTLNHNVMYWYQQKSSQAPKLLFHYYDKDFNNEADTPDNFQSRRPNTSFCFLDIRSPGLGDTAMYLCATSARLGVIETQYFGPGTRLLVL.

This clonotype was counted only a few times. A read error may account for a junction end that differs from germline. J is TRBJ2-2 and V is TRBV10-3, with D possibly called TRBD1 or TRBD2 (5 bases each). The CDR3 spans 14 residues. Germline CDR1 and CDR2: ENHRY and SYGVKD. The CDR3 region has the DNA TGTGCCATCAGTGAGGGGGCCAACACCGGGGAGCGGTTTTTT. It yields the protein CAISEGANTGERFF.

This chain links TRBV7-9 with TRBJ2-1; the match to TRBD1 covers 7 bases. Germline loops: CDR1 SEHNR, CDR2 FQNEAQ (reference sequence). The CDR3 has 15 amino acids. Losses at the gene ends were 4 bases for V and 4 bases for J; bases not matched to a gene: 7. CDR3 region: CASSSQGEYYNEQFF. CDR3 in DNA: TGTGCCAGCAGCTCCCAGGGGGAATATTACAATGAGCAGTTCTTC.

This clonotype has ten or more counts. The V call is TRBV29-1, the J call TRBJ2-3; D tentatively fits TRBD1 or TRBD2 (6 bases each). Germline V gives CDR1 SQVTM, CDR2 ANQGSEA. There are 14 residues in the CDR3. V was trimmed by 4 bases and J by 5 bases, leaving 16 bases between them. The CDR3 DNA follows: TGCAGCGTTGCCAAAGGGGGAGGCGGAGATACGCAGTATTTT. This sequence encodes CSVAKGGGGDTQYF.

As regards this clonotype: The junction departs from the called germline gene at one end, perhaps through a read error. As DNA, the CDR3 is TGTACCTGTCCGGACGGCCGTTTCTACAATGAGCAGTTCTTC. Residues: CTCPDGRFYNEQFF. The rearrangement uses TRBV30 and TRBJ2-1; D uncertain. The CDR3 has 14 residues. Germline loops: CDR1 GTSNPN, CDR2 SVGIG (reference sequence).

V usage is TRBV7-2 and J usage is TRBJ2-7, with 8 nucleotides matching TRBD2. J gave up 4 bases and V 7 bases, and 9 bases lay outside the gene matches. There are 14 residues in the CDR3. Germline CDR1 is SGHTA and CDR2 is FQGNSA. CDR3 amino acids: CASTSYGGGYEQYF. The CDR3 DNA reads as TGTGCCAGCACCAGCTACGGGGGGGGATACGAGCAGTACTTC.

This clonotype showed up just a few times. The chain is built from TRBV10-2 and TRBJ2-7; 13 positions match TRBD2. The CDR3 is 15 residues long. Germline values: CDR1 WSHSY, CDR2 SAAADI. With 0 bases clipped from V and 5 bases from J, the junction kept 1 base outside the gene matches. CDR3: CASSESGLAGHEQYF. CDR3 nucleotide sequence: TGCGCCAGCAGTGAGTCGGGACTAGCGGGACACGAGCAGTACTTC.

The chain employs TRBV7-8 and TRBJ1-2; no firm D call. Germline V gives CDR1 SGHVS, CDR2 FQNEAQ. This CDR3 has 14 amino acids. V was trimmed by 1 base and J by 4 bases, leaving 10 bases between them. The CDR3 DNA follows: TGTGCCAGCAGCTTAGTAAGAGGGCCCTATGGCTACACCTTC. Residues: CASSLVRGPYGYTF. The full variable domain, its missing parts supplied by reference TRBV7-8 and TRBJ1-2, is GAGVSQSPRYKVAKRGQDVALRCDPISGHVSLFWYQQALGQGPEFLTYFQNEAQLDKSGLPSDRFFAERPEGSVSTLKIQRTQQEDSAVYLCASSLVRGPYGYTFGSGTRLTVV.

The rearrangement joins TRBV3-1 to TRBJ1-2; 7 bases are a match to TRBD1. Germline V lookup: CDR1 LGHDT, CDR2 YNNKEL (reference sequence). J gave up 8 bases and V 4 bases, and 13 bases lay outside the gene matches. There are 15 residues in the CDR3. The CDR3 region is CASSRLATGIGGYTF. The CDR3 nucleotides read TGTGCCAGCAGCCGCCTCGCGACAGGGATCGGCGGCTACACCTTC.